Sequencing of this T cell receptor beta chain was carried out in a study of cytomegalovirus exposure and HLA in healthy donors. In the study overall: As an earlier analysis found, roughly 180 million T cells yielded approximately 110 million unique TCR beta sequences. Study-level results: An analysis was carried out later, and it reportedly showed fewer N-insertions in an Asian-associated ancestry cluster than the roughly 670-donor mean. As a later analysis revealed, most CMV-associated TCR beta chains appeared HLA-restricted. CMV serostatus was the only immune exposure information that was available.

Germline lookup yields CDR1 GTSNPN and CDR2 SVGIG (reference sequence). The CDR3 covers 15 residues. Trimming removed 0 bases from V and 5 bases from J, with 17 bases in between. PCR primers comprised 60 Vbeta and 13 Jbeta primers. Produced via immunoSEQ multiplex PCR; TCRdb's table is partial and in-frame only. Of about 150,000 clones in the sample, around four fifths were seen once. This clone was counted a few times. Its target is unknown. The source of this sequence is a woman aged 25 to 39 in good health and CMV-seronegative. Sequenced input: PBMCs. The chain uses TRBV30 and TRBJ2-7, with D tentatively TRBD1 (5 bases). The CDR3 here is CAWSVSLAGRDEQYF. The CDR3 DNA sequence: TGTGCCTGGAGTGTCTCTCTGGCAGGGCGAGACGAGCAGTACTTC.